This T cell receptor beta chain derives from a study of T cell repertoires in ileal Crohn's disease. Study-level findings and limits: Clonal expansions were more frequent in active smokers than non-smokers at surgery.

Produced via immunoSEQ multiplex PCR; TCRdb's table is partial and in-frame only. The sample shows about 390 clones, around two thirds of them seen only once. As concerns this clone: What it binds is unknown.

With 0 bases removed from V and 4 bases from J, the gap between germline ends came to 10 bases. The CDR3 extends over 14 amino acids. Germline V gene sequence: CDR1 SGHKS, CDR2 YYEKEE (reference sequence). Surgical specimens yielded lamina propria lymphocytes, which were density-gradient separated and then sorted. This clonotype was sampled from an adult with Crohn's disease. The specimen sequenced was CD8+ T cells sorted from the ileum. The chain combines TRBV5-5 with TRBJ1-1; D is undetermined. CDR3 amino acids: CASSLARQSTEAFF. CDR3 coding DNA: TGTGCCAGCAGCTTGGCGAGGCAGAGCACTGAAGCTTTCTTT.